This T cell receptor (beta chain) was recorded in a study of blood T cell repertoires in COVID-19. At the level of the study: The origin of the acute and convalescent COVID-19 samples was the United States, Italy and Spain. PBMCs, B-cell-depleted T cells, or T cells were the source of the cDNA or gDNA that made up the material.

From germline, CDR1 is LGHDT and CDR2 YNNKEL (reference sequence). The trim removed 1 base at V and 2 bases at J, leaving 6 bases unmatched. The CDR3 sequence is 17 residues long. This clone was observed a handful of times. The protocol was immunoSEQ multiplex PCR, while the TCRdb copy is restricted to in-frame clones and leaves out a portion. The profile shows fewer than 100,000 clones, 88% of them singletons. The sequenced sample consisted of peripheral blood. The TCR originated in a human donor in a cohort sampled during active COVID-19. The V call is TRBV3-1 (or the pseudogene TRBV3-2), the J call TRBJ2-2, with TRBD1 matching over 8 bases. CDR3: CASSQAPGGHNTGELFF. DNA of the CDR3: TGTGCCAGCAGCCAAGCTCCAGGGGGCCATAACACCGGGGAGCTGTTTTTT.